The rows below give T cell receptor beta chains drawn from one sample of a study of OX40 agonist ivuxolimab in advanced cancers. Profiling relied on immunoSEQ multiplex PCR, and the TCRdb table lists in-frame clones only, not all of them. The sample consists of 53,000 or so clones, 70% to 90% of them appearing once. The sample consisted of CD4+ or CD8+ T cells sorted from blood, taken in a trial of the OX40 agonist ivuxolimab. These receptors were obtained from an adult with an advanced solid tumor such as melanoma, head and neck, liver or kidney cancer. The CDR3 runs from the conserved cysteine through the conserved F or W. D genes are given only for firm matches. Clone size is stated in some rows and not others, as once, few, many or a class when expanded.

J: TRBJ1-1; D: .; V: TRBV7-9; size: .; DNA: TGTGCCAGCAGCTTAATAGGGAACACTGAAGCTTTCTTT; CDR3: CASSLIGNTEAFF
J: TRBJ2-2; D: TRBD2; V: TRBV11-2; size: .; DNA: TGTGCCAGCAGCTTAGCGGTGGGACTAGCGGGACCCACCGGGGAGCTGTTTTTT; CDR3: CASSLAVGLAGPTGELFF
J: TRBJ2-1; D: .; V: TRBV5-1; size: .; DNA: TGCGCCAGCAGCTTAGGGGCGGGGAAGAACAATGAGCAGTTCTTC; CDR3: CASSLGAGKNNEQFF
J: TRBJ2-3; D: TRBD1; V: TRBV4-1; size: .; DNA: TGCGCCAGCAGCCGCGGGACAGGGGACATGGGGTTCTTGATTTCAGATACGCAGTATTTT; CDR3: CASSRGTGDMGFLISDTQYF
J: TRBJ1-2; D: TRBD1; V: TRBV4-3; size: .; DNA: TGCGCCAGCAGCCAAGGGACAGGGCCGAACTATGGCTACACCTTC; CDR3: CASSQGTGPNYGYTF
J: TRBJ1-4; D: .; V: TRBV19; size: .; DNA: TGTGCCAGTAGGCCGGGTCCCACTCTTGAAAAACTGTTTTTT; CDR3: CASRPGPTLEKLFF
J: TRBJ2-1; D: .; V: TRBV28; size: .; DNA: TGTGCCAGCACTTCGTGGAATCTCAACAATGAGCAGTTCTTC; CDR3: CASTSWNLNNEQFF
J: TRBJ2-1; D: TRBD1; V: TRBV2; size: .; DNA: TGTGCCAGCAGTGGTAGGGCCCAGACAGGGGGCTCCTACAATGAGCAGTTCTTC; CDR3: CASSGRAQTGGSYNEQFF
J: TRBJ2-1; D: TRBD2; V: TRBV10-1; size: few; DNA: TGCGCCAGCAGTGAGACGCGACTAGCGGGTGACAATGAGCAGTTCTTC; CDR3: CASSETRLAGDNEQFF
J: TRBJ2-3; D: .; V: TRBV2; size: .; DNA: TGTGCCAGCAGTCTCGGGGCCGGGGGAACAGATACGCAGTATTTT; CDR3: CASSLGAGGTDTQYF
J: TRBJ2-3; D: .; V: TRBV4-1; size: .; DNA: TGCGCCAGCAGCCAGACCGGGGCCCCCACAGATACGCAGTATTTT; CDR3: CASSQTGAPTDTQYF
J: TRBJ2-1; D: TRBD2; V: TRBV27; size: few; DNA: TGTGCCAGCAGTCCCATAGCGGGGGGGAATGAGCAGTTCTTC; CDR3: CASSPIAGGNEQFF
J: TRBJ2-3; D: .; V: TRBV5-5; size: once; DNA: TGTGCCAGCAGTCGGATGTACGGGGACTTTTCTTCGGGCACAGATACGCAGTATTTT; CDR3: CASSRMYGDFSSGTDTQYF
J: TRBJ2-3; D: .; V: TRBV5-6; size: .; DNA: TGTGCCAGCAGCTTGGAGTCGACTATGGTAGATACGCAGTATTTT; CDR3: CASSLESTMVDTQYF
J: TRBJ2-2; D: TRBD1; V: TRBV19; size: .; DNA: TGTGCCAGTAGCCACGGACAGGGGCGAAACACCGGGGAGCTGTTTTTT; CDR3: CASSHGQGRNTGELFF
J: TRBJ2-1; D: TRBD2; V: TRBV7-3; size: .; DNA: TGTGCCAGCAGCTCAAGACGACTAGCGGGAGGAAACAATGAGCAGTTCTTC; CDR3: CASSSRRLAGGNNEQFF
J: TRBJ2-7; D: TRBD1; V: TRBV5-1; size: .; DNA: TGCGCCAGCAGCCTCACCGGGACAGGGAGCGACGAGCAGTACTTC; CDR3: CASSLTGTGSDEQYF
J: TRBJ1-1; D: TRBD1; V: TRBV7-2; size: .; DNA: TGTGCCAGCAGCTTAGAACACAGGGGGACCTCTGAAGCTTTCTTT; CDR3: CASSLEHRGTSEAFF
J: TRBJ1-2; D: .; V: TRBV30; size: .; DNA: TGTGCCAGGGGGGACTATGGCTACACCTTC; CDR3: CARGDYGYTF
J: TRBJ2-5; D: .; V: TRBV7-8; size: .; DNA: TGTGCCAGCATCACTAGGTGGGGAGAGACCCAGTACTTC; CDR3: CASITRWGETQYF
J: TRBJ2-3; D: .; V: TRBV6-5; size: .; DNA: TGTGCCAGCAGTACGGTGGGGGGCCGGACAGATACGCAGTATTTT; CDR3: CASSTVGGRTDTQYF
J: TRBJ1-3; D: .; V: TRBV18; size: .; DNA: TGTGCCAGCTCACTCTCGGACAGCGGGATGGGAAACACCATATATTTT; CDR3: CASSLSDSGMGNTIYF
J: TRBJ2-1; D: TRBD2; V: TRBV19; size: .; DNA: TGTGCCAGTAGTATCTCTAGCGGGGTGGGGTACAATGAGCAGTTCTTC; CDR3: CASSISSGVGYNEQFF
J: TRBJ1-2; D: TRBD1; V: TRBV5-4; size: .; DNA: TGTGCCAGCAACCACAGGGGAGGTTATGGCTACACCTTC; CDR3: CASNHRGGYGYTF
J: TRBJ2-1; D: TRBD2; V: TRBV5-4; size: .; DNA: TGTGCCAGCAGCTTGGTTAGGACTAGCGAGGGCACTGAGCAGTTCTTC; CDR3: CASSLVRTSEGTEQFF
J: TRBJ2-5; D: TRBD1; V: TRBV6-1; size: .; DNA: TGTGCCAGCAGTGAAGCGAGGGGGCCGGAGACCCAGTACTTC; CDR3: CASSEARGPETQYF
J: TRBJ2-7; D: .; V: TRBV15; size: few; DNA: TGTGCCAGTAGCGGGACAGGGAGCTCCTACGAGCAGTACTTC; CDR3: CASSGTGSSYEQYF
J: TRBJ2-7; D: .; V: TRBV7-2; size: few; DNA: TGTGCCAGCAGCTTAGACCGACAGAGCGAGCAGTACTTC; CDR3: CASSLDRQSEQYF
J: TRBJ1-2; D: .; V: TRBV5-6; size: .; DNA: TGTGCCAGCAGCTTGGTAAAGCCTTATGGCTACACCTTC; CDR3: CASSLVKPYGYTF
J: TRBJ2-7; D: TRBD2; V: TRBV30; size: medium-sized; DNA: TGTGCCTGGAGCCCTAGCGGGGATCCCTCCTACGAGCAGTACTTC; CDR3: CAWSPSGDPSYEQYF
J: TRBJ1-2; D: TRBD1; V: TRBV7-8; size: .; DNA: TGTGCCAGCAGCGCGGGACAGGGCTCTGGCTACACCTTC; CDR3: CASSAGQGSGYTF
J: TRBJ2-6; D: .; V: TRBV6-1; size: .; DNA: TGTGCCAGCAGTGAAGCATTCGGGAGCTCTGGGGCCAACGTCCTGACTTTC; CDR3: CASSEAFGSSGANVLTF
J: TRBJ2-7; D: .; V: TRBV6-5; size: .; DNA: TGTGCCAGCAGCCTCGGCCGTACGGAGCAGTACTTC; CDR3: CASSLGRTEQYF
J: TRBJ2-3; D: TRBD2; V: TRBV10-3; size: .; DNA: TGTGCCATCAGCGACCGTACGGGAGGGTCAGATACGCAGTATTTT; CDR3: CAISDRTGGSDTQYF
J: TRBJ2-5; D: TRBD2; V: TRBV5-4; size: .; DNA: TGTGCCAGCAGCCATCCGGGACTAGCGGTTCAAGAGACCCAGTACTTC; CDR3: CASSHPGLAVQETQYF
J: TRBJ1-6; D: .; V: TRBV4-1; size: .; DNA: TGCGCCAGCAGCCAACCTGTAGGGAACCTTTCTTCACCCCTCCACTTT; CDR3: CASSQPVGNLSSPLHF
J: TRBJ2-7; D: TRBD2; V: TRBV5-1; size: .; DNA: TGCGCCAGCAGCACCGGACTAGCGGGGTATTTAGCGGAGCAGTACTTC; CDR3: CASSTGLAGYLAEQYF
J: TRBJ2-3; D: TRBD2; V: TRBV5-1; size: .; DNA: TGCGCCAGCAGCTTTAGCGGGGGGCCCCCAGATACGCAGTATTTT; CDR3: CASSFSGGPPDTQYF
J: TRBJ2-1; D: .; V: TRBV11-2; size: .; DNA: TGTGCCAGCAGCTCCGGAAACGGGGGTTGGGTACAGCAGTTCTTC; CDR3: CASSSGNGGWVQQFF
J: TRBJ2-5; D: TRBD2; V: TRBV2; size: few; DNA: TGTGCCAGCAGGTCCGGTAGACTAGCGGACCAAGAGACCCAGTACTTC; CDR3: CASRSGRLADQETQYF
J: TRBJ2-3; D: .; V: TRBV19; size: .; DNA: TGTGCCAGTAGTATAGTGGGCGGGATAGGCGGCACAGATACGCAGTATTTT; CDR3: CASSIVGGIGGTDTQYF
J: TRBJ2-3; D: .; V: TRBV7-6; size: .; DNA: TGTGCCAGCAGCCGCGTGTCGGCGGATACGCAGTATTTT; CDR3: CASSRVSADTQYF
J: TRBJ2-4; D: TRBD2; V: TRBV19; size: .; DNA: TGTGCCAGTAGTATGGGTAGCGGGGGTTCCGAAAACATTCAGTACTTC; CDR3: CASSMGSGGSENIQYF
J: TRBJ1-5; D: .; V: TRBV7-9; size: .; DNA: TGTGCCAGCAGCTTTGGATTGTTGGAAAATCAGCCCCAGCATTTT; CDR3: CASSFGLLENQPQHF
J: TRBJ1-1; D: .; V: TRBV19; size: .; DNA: TGTGCCAGTAGTGCAGCCGACCTCAGGGAGAGAGACACTGAAGCTTTCTTT; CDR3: CASSAADLRERDTEAFF
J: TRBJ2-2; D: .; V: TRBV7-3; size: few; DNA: TGTGCCAGCAGCTTTTTGGGGCAGTTTCGCACCGGGGAGCTGTTTTTT; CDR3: CASSFLGQFRTGELFF
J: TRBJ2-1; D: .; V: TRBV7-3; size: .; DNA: TGTGCCAGCAGCTCTCCAGGGGTCAATGAGCAGTTCTTC; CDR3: CASSSPGVNEQFF
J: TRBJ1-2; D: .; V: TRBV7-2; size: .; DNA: TGTGCCAGCAGCTTAGCGCTCGACAGCTATGGCTACACCTTC; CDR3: CASSLALDSYGYTF
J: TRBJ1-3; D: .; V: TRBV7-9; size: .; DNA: TGTGCCAGCAGCTTGGGGGAAGGAAACACCATATATTTT; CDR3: CASSLGEGNTIYF
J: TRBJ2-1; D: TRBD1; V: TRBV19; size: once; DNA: TGTGCCAGTAGAACACAGGGGGACAATGAGCAGTTCTTC; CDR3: CASRTQGDNEQFF
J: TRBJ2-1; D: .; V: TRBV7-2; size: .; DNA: TGTGCCAGCACCCTGCAACGGTCCTACAATGAGCAGTTCTTC; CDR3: CASTLQRSYNEQFF
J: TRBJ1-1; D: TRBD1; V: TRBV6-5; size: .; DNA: TGTGCCAGCAGTTACCTGACAGGGGGGAACACTGAAGCTTTCTTT; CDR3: CASSYLTGGNTEAFF
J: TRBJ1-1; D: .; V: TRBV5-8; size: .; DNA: TGTGCCAGCAGCTTACCGACTGTGAACACTGAAGCTTTCTTT; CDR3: CASSLPTVNTEAFF